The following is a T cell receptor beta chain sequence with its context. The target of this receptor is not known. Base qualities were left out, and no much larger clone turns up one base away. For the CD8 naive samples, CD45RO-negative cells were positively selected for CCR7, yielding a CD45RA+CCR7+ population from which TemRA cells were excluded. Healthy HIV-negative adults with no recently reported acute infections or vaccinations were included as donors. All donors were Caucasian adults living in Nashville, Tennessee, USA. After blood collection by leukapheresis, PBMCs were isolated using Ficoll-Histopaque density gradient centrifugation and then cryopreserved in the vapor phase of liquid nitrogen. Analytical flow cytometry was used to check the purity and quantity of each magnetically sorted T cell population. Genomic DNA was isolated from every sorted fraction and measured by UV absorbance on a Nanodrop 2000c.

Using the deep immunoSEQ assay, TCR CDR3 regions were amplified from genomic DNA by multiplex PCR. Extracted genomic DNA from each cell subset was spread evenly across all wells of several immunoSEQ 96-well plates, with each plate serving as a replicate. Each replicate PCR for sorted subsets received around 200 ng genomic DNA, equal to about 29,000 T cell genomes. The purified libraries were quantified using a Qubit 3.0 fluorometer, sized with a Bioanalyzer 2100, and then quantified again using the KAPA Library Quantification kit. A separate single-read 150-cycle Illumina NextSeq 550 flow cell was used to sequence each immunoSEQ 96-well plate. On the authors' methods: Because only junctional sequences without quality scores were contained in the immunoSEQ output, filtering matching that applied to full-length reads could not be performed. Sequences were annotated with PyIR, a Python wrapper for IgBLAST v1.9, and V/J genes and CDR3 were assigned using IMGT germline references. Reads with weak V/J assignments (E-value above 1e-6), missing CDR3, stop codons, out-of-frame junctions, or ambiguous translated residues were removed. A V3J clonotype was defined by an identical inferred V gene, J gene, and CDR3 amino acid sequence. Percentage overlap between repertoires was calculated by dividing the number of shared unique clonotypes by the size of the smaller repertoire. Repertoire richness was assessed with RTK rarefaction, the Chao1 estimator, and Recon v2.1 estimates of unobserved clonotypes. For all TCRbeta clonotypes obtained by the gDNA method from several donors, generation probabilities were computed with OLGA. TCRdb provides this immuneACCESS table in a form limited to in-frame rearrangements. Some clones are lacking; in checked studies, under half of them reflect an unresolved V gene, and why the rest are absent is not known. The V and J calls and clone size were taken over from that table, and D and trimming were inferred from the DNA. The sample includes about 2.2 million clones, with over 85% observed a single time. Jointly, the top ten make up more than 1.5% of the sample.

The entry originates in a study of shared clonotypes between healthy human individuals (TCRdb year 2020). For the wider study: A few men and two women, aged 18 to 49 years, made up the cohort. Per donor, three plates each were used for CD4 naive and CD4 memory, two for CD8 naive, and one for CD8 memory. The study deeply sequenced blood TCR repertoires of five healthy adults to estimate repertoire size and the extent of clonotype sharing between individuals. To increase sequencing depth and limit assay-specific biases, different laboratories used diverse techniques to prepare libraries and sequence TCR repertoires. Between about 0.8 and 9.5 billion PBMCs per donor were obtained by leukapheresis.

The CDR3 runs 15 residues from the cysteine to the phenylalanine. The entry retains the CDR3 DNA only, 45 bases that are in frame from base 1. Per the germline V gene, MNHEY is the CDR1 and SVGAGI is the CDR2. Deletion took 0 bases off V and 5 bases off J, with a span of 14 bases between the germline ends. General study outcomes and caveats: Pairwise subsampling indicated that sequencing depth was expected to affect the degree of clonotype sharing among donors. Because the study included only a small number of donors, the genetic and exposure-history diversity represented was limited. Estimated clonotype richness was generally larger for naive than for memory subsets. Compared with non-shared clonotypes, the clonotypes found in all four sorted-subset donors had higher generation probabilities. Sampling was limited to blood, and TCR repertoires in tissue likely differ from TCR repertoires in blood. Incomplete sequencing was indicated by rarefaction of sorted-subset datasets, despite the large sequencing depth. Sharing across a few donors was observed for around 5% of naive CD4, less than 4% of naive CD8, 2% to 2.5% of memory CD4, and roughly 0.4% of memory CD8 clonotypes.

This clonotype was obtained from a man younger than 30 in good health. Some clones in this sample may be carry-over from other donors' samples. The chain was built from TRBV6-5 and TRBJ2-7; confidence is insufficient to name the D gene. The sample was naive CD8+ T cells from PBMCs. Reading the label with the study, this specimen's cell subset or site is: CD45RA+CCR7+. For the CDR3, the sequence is CASSYSWNGLDEQYF. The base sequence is TGTGCCAGCAGTTACTCGTGGAATGGGCTGGACGAGCAGTACTTC.